The source of this T cell receptor beta chain is a study of OX40 agonist ivuxolimab in advanced cancers. Study-wide context: Each patient was given ivuxolimab into a vein every 2 weeks, at 0.01 to 10 mg/kg. The eligibility criteria allowed prior anti-PD-1, anti-PD-L1 or anti-CTLA-4 therapy, and roughly 39% had some. Study-level points and caveats: Averaged across samples, CD8+ T cells carried more expanded clones than CD4+ did.

Trimming stripped 2 bases from V and 8 bases from J, with 12 bases between. Germline values: CDR1 MNHEY, CDR2 SMNVEV (reference sequence). The CDR3 sequence is 13 residues long. About this clone itself: As yet, its antigen is unknown.

Data came from immunoSEQ multiplex PCR; TCRdb stores just in-frame clones and leaves some out. This table has fewer than 70,000 clones, 85% to 90% appearing once. The chain uses TRBV27 and TRBJ1-2; D possibly corresponds to TRBD1 (5 bases). The sample consisted of CD4+ or CD8+ T cells sorted from blood, taken in a trial of the OX40 agonist ivuxolimab. The TCR comes from an adult with an advanced solid tumor such as melanoma, head and neck, liver or kidney cancer. The DNA for the CDR3 is TGTGCCAGCAGTTTAACCCAGGGCATGGGCTACACCTTC. This gives the protein CASSLTQGMGYTF.